This record looks at one T cell receptor (beta chain) sequence and its context. Its antigen remains unidentified. This sample was taken from a study of T cells in Graves' hyperthyroidism and ophthalmopathy. Study as a whole: Peripheral blood was acquired at first diagnosis, ahead of any therapy whatsoever. Study-wide points: Before onset, ophthalmopathy was predicted by the model a median roughly six months earlier. Blood held most thyroid clonotypes expanded above 0.001 frequency.

What was amplified from RNA transcripts were TCR beta CDR3 regions. TCR CDR3 regions were first amplified by RT-PCR with HTBI primers. TCRdb used MiXCR to reprocess the multiplex PCR reads, holding one entry per CDR3 protein. The sample has under 500,000 distinct CDR3 sequences; around 15% are singletons. Between the trimmed V and J ends, which lost 4 bases and 1 base, there was a span of 12 bases. The CDR3 runs to 15 residues. CDR1 and CDR2 from the germline V gene are SGHRS and YFSETQ. What was sequenced was blood. The gene calls are TRBV5-1 and TRBJ2-1; D gene uncertain. The receptor comes from a man aged 50-60 years with Graves' ophthalmopathy. The CDR3 region is CASSTDGKSYNEQFF. The CDR3 DNA follows: TGCGCCAGCAGCACGGACGGAAAATCCTACAATGAGCAGTTCTTC.